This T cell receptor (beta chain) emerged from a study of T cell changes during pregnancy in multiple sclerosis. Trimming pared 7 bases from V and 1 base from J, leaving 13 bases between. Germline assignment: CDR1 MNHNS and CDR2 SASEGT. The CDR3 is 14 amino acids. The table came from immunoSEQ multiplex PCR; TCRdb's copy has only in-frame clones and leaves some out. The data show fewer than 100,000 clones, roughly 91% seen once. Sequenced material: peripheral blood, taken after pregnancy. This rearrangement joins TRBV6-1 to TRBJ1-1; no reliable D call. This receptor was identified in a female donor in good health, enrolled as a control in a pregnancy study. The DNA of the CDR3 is TGTGCCAGCACCCGTTCCCGGGGGAACACTGAAGCTTTCTTT. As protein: CASTRSRGNTEAFF.